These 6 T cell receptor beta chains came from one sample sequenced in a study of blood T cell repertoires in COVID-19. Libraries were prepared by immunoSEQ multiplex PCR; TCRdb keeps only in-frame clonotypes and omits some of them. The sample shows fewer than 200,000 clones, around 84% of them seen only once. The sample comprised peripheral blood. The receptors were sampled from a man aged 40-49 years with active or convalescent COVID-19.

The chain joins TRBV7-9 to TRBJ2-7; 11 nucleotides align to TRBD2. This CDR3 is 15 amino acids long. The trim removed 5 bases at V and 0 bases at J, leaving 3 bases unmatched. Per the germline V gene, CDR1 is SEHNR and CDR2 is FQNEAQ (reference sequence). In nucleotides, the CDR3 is TGTGCCAGCAGCCCGGGACTAGCGGCCTCCTACGAGCAGTACTTC. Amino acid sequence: CASSPGLAASYEQYF. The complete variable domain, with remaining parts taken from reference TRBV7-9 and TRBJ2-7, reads DTGVSQNPRHKITKRGQNVTFRCDPISEHNRLYWYRQTLGQGPEFLTYFQNEAQLEKSRLLSDRFSAERPKGSFSTLEIQRTEQGDSAMYLCASSPGLAASYEQYFGPGTRLTVT.

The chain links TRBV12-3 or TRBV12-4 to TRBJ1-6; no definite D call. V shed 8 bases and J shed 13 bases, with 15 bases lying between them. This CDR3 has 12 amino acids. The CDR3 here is CASRRGTLPLHF. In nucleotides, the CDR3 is TGTGCCAGCCGGAGAGGCACTCTCCCCCTCCACTTT.

The CDR3 here is CSVRGQAIDAEAFF. As DNA, the CDR3 is TGCAGCGTTAGGGGGCAGGCCATTGACGCTGAAGCTTTCTTT. V usage is TRBV29-1 and J usage is TRBJ1-1; 7 nucleotides line up with TRBD1. The CDR3 consists of 14 residues. CDR1 and CDR2 from the germline V gene are SQVTM and ANQGSEA. Trimming at V came to 5 bases and at J to 6 bases, leaving 12 bases not matched to a gene.

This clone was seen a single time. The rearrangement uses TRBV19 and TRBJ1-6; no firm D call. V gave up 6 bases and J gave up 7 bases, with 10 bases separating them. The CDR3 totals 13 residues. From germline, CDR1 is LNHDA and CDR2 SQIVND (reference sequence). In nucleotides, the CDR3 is TGTGCCAGTAGGGGAGGGCAGAATTCACCCCTCCACTTT. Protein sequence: CASRGGQNSPLHF.

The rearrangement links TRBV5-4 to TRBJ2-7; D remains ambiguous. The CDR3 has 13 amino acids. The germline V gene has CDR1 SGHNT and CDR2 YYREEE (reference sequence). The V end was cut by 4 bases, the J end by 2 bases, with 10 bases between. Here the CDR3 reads CASSLSPAYEQYF. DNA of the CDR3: TGTGCCAGCAGCCTATCCCCCGCCTACGAGCAGTACTTC.

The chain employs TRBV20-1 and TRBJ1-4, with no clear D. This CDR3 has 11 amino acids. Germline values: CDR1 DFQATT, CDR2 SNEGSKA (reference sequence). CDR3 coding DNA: TGCTCATGGACGGGAAATGAAAAACTGTTTTTT. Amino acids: CSWTGNEKLFF.